The 31 T cell receptor beta chains reported below all come from one sample, sequenced in a study of early T cells in non-severe SARS-CoV-2 infection. Each CDR3 protein is one row after TCRdb ran MiXCR on the 5' RACE reads. The data show 25,000 to 35,000 distinct CDR3 sequences, with roughly 6.6% seen just once and about 36% held by the top ten. Sequencing was carried out using whole blood. Receptors originate from an adult who was a healthcare worker with PCR-confirmed SARS-CoV-2 infection or an uninfected control (not recorded which).

This clonotype has just a few counts. The chain has TRBV5-4 and TRBJ2-6; D call uncertain. Germline V CDR1 and CDR2: SGHNT, YYREEE (reference sequence). V lost 2 bases and J 2 bases, leaving 8 bases between the germline ends. The CDR3 is 15 amino acids. Here the CDR3 reads CASSFRLTGANVLTF. CDR3 DNA sequence: TGTGCCAGCAGCTTTCGATTAACTGGGGCCAACGTCCTGACTTTC.

The rearrangement uses TRBV20-1 and TRBJ1-1; D not resolved. Trimming stripped 2 bases from V and 4 bases from J, with 5 bases between. The CDR3 sequence is 11 residues long. CDR1 and CDR2 (germline): DFQATT, SNEGSKA (reference sequence). DNA for the CDR3: TGCAGTGCTAGACGGGTCACTGAAGCTTTCTTT. This encodes CSARRVTEAFF.

This clonotype was observed many times. The CDR3 DNA follows: TGTGCCAGCAGTTTATCGTGGCAGGGAGGATTAAGCTCCTACGAGCAGTACTTC. Protein product: CASSLSWQGGLSSYEQYF. The chain recombines TRBV27 with TRBJ2-7, with D perhaps matching TRBD2 (6 bases). Germline CDR1 reads MNHEY; CDR2 reads SMNVEV (reference sequence). V dropped 0 bases and J dropped 0 bases, with 18 bases sitting between them. This CDR3 region has 18 residues.

The chain employs TRBV5-6 and TRBJ2-7, with 8 bases fitting TRBD1. Germline CDR1 reads SGHDT; CDR2 reads YYEEEE. The trim removed 4 bases at V and 0 bases at J, leaving 12 bases unmatched. The CDR3 consists of 17 residues. CDR3 region: CASSRTPDRGLSYEQYF. DNA for the CDR3: TGTGCCAGCAGCCGTACCCCCGACAGGGGACTCTCCTACGAGCAGTACTTC. Supplemented by reference TRBV5-6 and TRBJ2-7, the full variable domain reads DAGVTQSPTHLIKTRGQQVTLRCSPKSGHDTVSWYQQALGQGPQFIFQYYEEEERQRGNFPDRFSGHQFPNYSSELNVNALLLGDSALYLCASSRTPDRGLSYEQYFGPGTRLTVT.

The CDR3 is CASSLGGGAGANVLTF. Written as DNA, the CDR3 is TGTGCCAGCAGCTTAGGTGGGGGCGCTGGGGCCAACGTCCTGACTTTC. The rearrangement joins TRBV7-2 to TRBJ2-6; D perhaps matches TRBD1 (6 bases). Germline assignment: CDR1 SGHTA and CDR2 FQGNSA. CDR3 size: 16 residues. The V end lost 1 base, the J end lost 2 bases, and 9 bases lay between the germline ends. Looking up the rest from reference TRBV7-2 and TRBJ2-6 gives the full variable domain: GAGVSQSPSNKVTEKGKDVELRCDPISGHTALYWYRQSLGQGLEFLIYFQGNSAPDKSGLPSDRFSAERTGGSVSTLTIQRTQQEDSAVYLCASSLGGGAGANVLTFGAGSRLTVL.

This clonotype was seen a few times. The chain combines TRBV19 with TRBJ1-5; TRBD1 aligns across 7 bases. V shed 6 bases, J shed 3 bases, and the junction held 8 bases outside the gene matches. Per germline, CDR1 LNHDA and CDR2 SQIVND (reference sequence). The CDR3 sequence is 15 residues long. CDR3 nucleotides: TGTGCCAGTAGCCTCCGGGACAGAACCAATCAGCCCCAGCATTTT. It yields the protein CASSLRDRTNQPQHF.

In this sample, this clonotype turned up many times. This chain's CDR3 is CASSLARKEDTQYF. The CDR3 DNA sequence: TGTGCCAGCAGCTTGGCTAGGAAAGAAGATACGCAGTATTTT. J is TRBJ2-3 and V is TRBV5-5; D is undetermined. V was trimmed by 0 bases and J by 5 bases, leaving 10 bases between them. Per germline, CDR1 SGHKS and CDR2 YYEKEE (reference sequence). The CDR3 is 14 amino acids.

V gene TRBV3-1 combines with J gene TRBJ2-3; D may be TRBD1 (6 bases). Germline V gives CDR1 LGHDT, CDR2 YNNKEL (reference sequence). The CDR3 is made up of 15 amino acids. V gave up 3 bases and J gave up 4 bases, with 14 bases separating them. This CDR3 reads CASSHPGQKADTQYF. The DNA for the CDR3 is TGTGCCAGCAGCCACCCTGGACAGAAGGCAGATACGCAGTATTTT.

The chain joins TRBV6-1 to TRBJ2-1; 7 bases align to TRBD2. The CDR3 loop spans 13 amino acids. The germline V gene encodes CDR1 MNHNS and CDR2 SASEGT. With V trimmed by 7 bases and J by 7 bases, 7 bases remained unmatched. As DNA, the CDR3 is TGTGCCAGCAACCGGGAGGTACGGAATGAGCAGTTCTTC. Amino acid sequence: CASNREVRNEQFF.

The V gene is TRBV7-8, the J gene TRBJ2-6; a weak D match, TRBD1 (6 bases). This CDR3 comprises 18 residues. V was clipped by 2 bases and J by 0 bases, with 14 bases between them. Germline loops: CDR1 SGHVS, CDR2 FQNEAQ. The chain's CDR3 is CASSLFSGQLSGANVLTF. CDR3 nucleotides: TGTGCCAGCAGCTTATTCTCGGGACAACTCTCTGGGGCCAACGTCCTGACTTTC.

This clonotype was picked up a small number of times. The chain recombines TRBV12-3 or TRBV12-4 with TRBJ1-2; 7 nucleotides align to TRBD1. V lost 5 bases, J lost 4 bases, and 4 bases stayed unmatched. The CDR3 length is 13 residues. CDR3 sequence (DNA): TGTGCCAGCAGTCGACAGGGAGGCTATGGCTACACCTTC. Residues: CASSRQGGYGYTF.

This clonotype was observed at least ten times. The genes are TRBV7-8 and TRBJ2-3; D is possibly TRBD2 (6 bases). Trimming removed 5 bases from V and 0 bases from J, with 15 bases in between. The CDR3 length is 16 residues. The germline CDR1 and CDR2 sequences are SGHVS and FQNEAQ. The CDR3 here is CASSEHSGWSTDTQYF. In nucleotides, the CDR3 is TGTGCCAGCAGCGAACATAGCGGATGGAGCACAGATACGCAGTATTTT.

This clonotype has ten or more counts. V usage is TRBV20-1 and J usage is TRBJ1-3; D is perhaps TRBD1 (6 bases). Trimming left V 5 bases short and J 4 bases short, with 21 bases between. This CDR3 is built from 16 residues. CDR1 DFQATT and CDR2 SNEGSKA come from the germline V gene (reference sequence). CDR3 nucleotide sequence: TGCAGTGCTCAGGGCAGGGGTGCCCTAGGGGGAAACACCATATATTTT. Residues: CSAQGRGALGGNTIYF.

This clonotype was counted ten times or more. The genes are TRBV20-1 and TRBJ2-1; D unresolved. The ends were cut back, 3 bases at V and 0 bases at J, with 12 bases in the middle. CDR3 size: 15 residues. Germline lookup yields CDR1 DFQATT and CDR2 SNEGSKA (reference sequence). The CDR3 here is CSASRLMSSYNEQFF. The DNA for the CDR3 is TGCAGTGCTAGTCGGCTCATGAGCTCCTACAATGAGCAGTTCTTC.

The J gene is TRBJ2-1, the V gene TRBV7-2, with D possibly matching TRBD1 (6 bases). The germline V gene has CDR1 SGHTA and CDR2 FQGNSA. V shed 0 bases and J shed 6 bases, with 12 bases lying between them. CDR3 size: 15 residues. The CDR3 DNA reads TGTGCCAGCAGCTTAGCGGGACATACTAGCAATGAGCAGTTCTTC. It is translated as CASSLAGHTSNEQFF.

This clonotype was observed a handful of times. This sequence joins TRBV28 and TRBJ1-5; maybe TRBD1 (5 bases). The CDR3 consists of 16 residues. V was clipped by 2 bases and J by 1 base, with 12 bases between them. Germline loops: CDR1 MDHEN, CDR2 SYDVKM. CDR3 sequence: CASSLQRQPSNQPQHF. The CDR3 nucleotides are TGTGCCAGCAGTTTACAAAGACAGCCAAGCAATCAGCCCCAGCATTTT.

This clonotype showed up many times. The V and J genes are TRBV4-3 and TRBJ1-1, with 9 bases lining up with TRBD1. Trimming took 2 bases from V and 2 from J; bases not matched to a gene: 6. Per the germline V gene, CDR1 is LGHNA and CDR2 is YSLEER. The CDR3 extends over 16 amino acids. Here the CDR3 DNA reads TGCGCCAGCAGCCAAACGGACAGGGGAATAAACACTGAAGCTTTCTTT. It yields the protein CASSQTDRGINTEAFF.

This clonotype was counted many times. The chain couples TRBV3-1 to TRBJ2-1, with D perhaps matching TRBD2 (6 bases). The CDR3 extends over 12 amino acids. Germline CDR1 LGHDT, CDR2 YNNKEL (reference sequence). V lost 3 bases and J 11 bases, leaving 11 bases between the germline ends. DNA for the CDR3: TGTGCCAGCAGCCACGGTGGGAGGAAGCAGTTCTTC. Its translation is CASSHGGRKQFF.

In this sample, this clonotype turned up many times. The genes are TRBV6-2 or TRBV6-3 and TRBJ2-3, with TRBD2 matching 12 bases. With V trimmed by 4 bases and J by 3 bases, 11 bases remained unmatched. Germline V gene data show CDR1 as MNHEY and CDR2 as SVGEGT. The CDR3 has 18 residues. In DNA, the CDR3 is TGTGCCAGCAGTTCCCTCGGACTAGCGGGGATCCGTACAGATACGCAGTATTTT. Translated, it gives CASSSLGLAGIRTDTQYF.

This clonotype has a count of ten or more. The genes are TRBV25-1 and TRBJ2-7, with D tentatively TRBD1 or TRBD2 (5 bases each). The CDR3 is 12 residues long. Per germline, CDR1 MGHDK and CDR2 SYGVNS. The ends were cut back, 4 bases at V and 4 bases at J, with 8 bases in the middle. In nucleotides, the CDR3 is TGTGCCAGCAGTGGCAGGGAGTACGAGCAGTACTTC. Translated, it gives CASSGREYEQYF.

This clonotype was seen more than once but under ten times. The chain carries TRBV7-2 and TRBJ2-1, with D unresolved. Germline CDR1 is SGHTA and CDR2 is FQGNSA. Trimming cost V 4 bases and J 10 bases, with 14 bases left between them. The CDR3 sequence is 13 residues long. CDR3 residues: CASSSPLRREQFF. As DNA, the CDR3 is TGTGCCAGCAGCTCCCCCCTCCGCCGGGAGCAGTTCTTC.

On this clonotype: Being one base from a much bigger clone, this may be a read error. The chain recombines TRBV19 with TRBJ2-7; D not resolved. The CDR3 length is 13 residues. Germline V gene data show CDR1 as LNHDA and CDR2 as SQIVND (reference sequence). CDR3 sequence reads: CASSNLNSYEHYF. CDR3 bases: TGTGCCAGTAGTAACCTCAACTCCTACGAGCATTACTTC.

This clonotype occurred many times. The chain combines TRBV4-1 with TRBJ1-3; 9 bases match TRBD1. Germline lookup yields CDR1 MGHRA and CDR2 YSYEKL. This CDR3 comprises 17 residues. Germline trimming cut 0 bases from V and 4 bases from J; bases unmatched to any gene: 7. This CDR3 is CASSQEGTGRLGNTIYF. The CDR3 nucleotides read TGCGCCAGCAGCCAAGAGGGGACAGGGCGTTTGGGAAACACCATATATTTT.

This clonotype has a count of ten or more. The chain combines TRBV5-1 with TRBJ2-4, with TRBD1 as a possible D gene (5 bases). V was cut by 0 bases and J by 2 bases, with 15 bases left in between. The CDR3 is 17 amino acids. Germline values: CDR1 SGHRS, CDR2 YFSETQ. CDR3 protein: CASSLGPGNGTKNIQYF. For the CDR3, the DNA is TGCGCCAGCAGCTTGGGTCCAGGGAATGGAACCAAAAACATTCAGTACTTC.

This clonotype was recorded many times. The gene calls are TRBV5-1 and TRBJ2-2; TRBD1 matches 7 bases. V gave up 5 bases and J gave up 6 bases; unmatched junction bases: 7. Germline V lookup: CDR1 SGHRS, CDR2 YFSETQ. The CDR3 extends over 14 amino acids. CDR3 sequence (DNA): TGCGCCAGCAGGCGAGAGGGGGCCGCCGGGGAGCTGTTTTTT. Encoded protein: CASRREGAAGELFF.

In this sample, this clonotype turned up many times. The chain couples TRBV7-2 to TRBJ2-7, with 11 bases identical to TRBD1. Germline CDR1 reads SGHTA; CDR2 reads FQGNSA. V shed 5 bases and J 2 bases; nucleotides not matched to a gene: 5. The CDR3 sequence is 15 residues long. CDR3 loop: CASSPTGQGAYEQYF. The CDR3 bases are TGTGCCAGCAGCCCGACGGGACAGGGGGCCTACGAGCAGTACTTC. The full variable domain, completed using reference TRBV7-2 and TRBJ2-7, is GAGVSQSPSNKVTEKGKDVELRCDPISGHTALYWYRQSLGQGLEFLIYFQGNSAPDKSGLPSDRFSAERTGGSVSTLTIQRTQQEDSAVYLCASSPTGQGAYEQYFGPGTRLTVT.

This clonotype was seen repeatedly, ten times or more. The chain links TRBV9 to TRBJ2-5; D possibly corresponds to TRBD1 (6 bases). CDR1 and CDR2 (germline): SGDLS, YYNGEE. V dropped 0 bases and J dropped 4 bases, with 13 bases sitting between them. The CDR3 extends over 15 amino acids. The CDR3 DNA follows: TGTGCCAGCAGCGTAGGGACAGAGATCAGAGAGACCCAGTACTTC. Amino acids: CASSVGTEIRETQYF.

This clonotype was recorded at least ten times. This chain links TRBV12-3 or TRBV12-4 with TRBJ1-5, with D maybe TRBD1 (5 bases). Trimming left V 5 bases short and J 0 bases short, with 14 bases between. CDR3 length equals 16 residues. The CDR3 is CASSPRGRDSNQPQHF. The DNA for the CDR3 is TGTGCCAGCAGTCCCCGGGGACGGGATAGCAATCAGCCCCAGCATTTT.

This clonotype was observed at least ten times. The chain uses TRBV20-1 and TRBJ2-7; D remains unclear. This CDR3 is 12 amino acids long. Trimming stripped 3 bases from V and 5 bases from J, with 11 bases between. Looked up from germline, CDR1 is DFQATT and CDR2 is SNEGSKA (reference sequence). The CDR3 DNA reads TGCAGTGCTAGTCTAGATTCCAACGAGCAGTACTTC. Its protein product is CSASLDSNEQYF.

The sample holds many counts of this clonotype. V gene TRBV12-3 or TRBV12-4 combines with J gene TRBJ2-1; TRBD1 is a possible D gene (6 bases). This CDR3 region has 13 residues. V lost 5 bases, J lost 4 bases, and 9 bases lay in between. The CDR3 DNA follows: TGTGCCAGCAGTCATGGACAGTACAATGAGCAGTTCTTC. As protein: CASSHGQYNEQFF.

This clonotype occurred many times. The chain combines TRBV5-1 with TRBJ2-7, with D tentatively TRBD1 or TRBD2 (5 bases each). The CDR3 is 15 residues long. CDR1 and CDR2 from the germline V gene are SGHRS and YFSETQ. Trimming cost V 1 base and J 2 bases, with 13 bases left between them. CDR3 coding DNA: TGCGCCAGCAGCTTGTTAACAGGAGGAGCCTACGAGCAGTACTTC. Translation: CASSLLTGGAYEQYF.